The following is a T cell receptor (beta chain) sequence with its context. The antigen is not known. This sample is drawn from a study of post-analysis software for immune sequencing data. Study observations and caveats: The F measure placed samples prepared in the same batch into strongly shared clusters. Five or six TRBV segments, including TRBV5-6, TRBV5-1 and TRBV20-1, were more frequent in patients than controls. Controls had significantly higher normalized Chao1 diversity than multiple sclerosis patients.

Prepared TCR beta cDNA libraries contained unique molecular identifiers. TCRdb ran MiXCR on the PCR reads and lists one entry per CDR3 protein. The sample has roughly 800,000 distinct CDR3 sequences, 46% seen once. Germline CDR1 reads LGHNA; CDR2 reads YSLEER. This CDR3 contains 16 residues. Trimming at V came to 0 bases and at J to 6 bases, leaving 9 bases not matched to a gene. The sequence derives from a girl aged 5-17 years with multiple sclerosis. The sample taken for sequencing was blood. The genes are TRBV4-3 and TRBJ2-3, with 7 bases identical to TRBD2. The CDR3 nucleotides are TGCGCCAGCAGCCAAGAGGCGGCCAGGGAGGGGGATACGCAGTATTTT. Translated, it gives CASSQEAAREGDTQYF.